This TCR beta chain was captured in a study of neoadjuvant nivolumab and ipilimumab in lung cancer. Study-wide context: Patients got nivolumab 3 mg/kg on days 1, 15 and 29; combination added ipilimumab 1 mg/kg day 1.

Points on this clone: Its antigen is currently unknown.

Trimming shortened V by 3 bases and J by 5 bases, and 10 bases separated the two germline ends. Looked up from germline, CDR1 is LGHNA and CDR2 is YSLEER. The CDR3 length is 13 residues. Generated by immunoSEQ multiplex PCR, the TCRdb table keeps only in-frame clones and is missing some. The sample gives about 27,000 clones, about 70% of which show up once; roughly 18% is in the top ten. Study observations and caveats: TCR clonality did not significantly correlate with pathologic tumor regression. Only two of four nivolumab-treated tumors gained richness and clonality by surgery.

The V and J genes are TRBV4-3 and TRBJ2-5, with a possible D match to TRBD1 (6 bases). The source is an adult with non-small cell lung cancer. This material consisted of tumor tissue, taken after neoadjuvant nivolumab, alone or with ipilimumab, at or shortly before surgery. The CDR3 DNA sequence: TGCGCCAGCAGCCAGGACAGCTACGAGACCCAGTACTTC. Translated: CASSQDSYETQYF.